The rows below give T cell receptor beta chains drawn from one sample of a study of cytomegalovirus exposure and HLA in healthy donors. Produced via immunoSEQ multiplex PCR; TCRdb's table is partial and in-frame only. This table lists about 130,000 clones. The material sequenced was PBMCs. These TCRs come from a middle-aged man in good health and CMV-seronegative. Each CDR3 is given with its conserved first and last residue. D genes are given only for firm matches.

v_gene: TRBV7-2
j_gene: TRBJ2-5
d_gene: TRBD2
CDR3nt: TGTGCCAGCAGCCCCGGGGGGAGCCCCCAGACCCAGTACTTC
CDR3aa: CASSPGGSPQTQYF

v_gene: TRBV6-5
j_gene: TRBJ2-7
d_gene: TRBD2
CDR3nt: TGTGCCAGCAGTTACTCAGGGCAGGGAGGGTACGAGCAGTACTTC
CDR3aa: CASSYSGQGGYEQYF

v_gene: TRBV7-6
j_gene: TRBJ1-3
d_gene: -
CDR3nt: TGTGCCAGCAGCGTTAGCTCTGGAAACACCATATATTTT
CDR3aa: CASSVSSGNTIYF

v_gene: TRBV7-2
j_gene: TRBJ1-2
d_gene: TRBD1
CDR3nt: TGTGCCAGCAGCTTAGATCAAACGGACAGGGTTGGTGGCTACACCTTC
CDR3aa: CASSLDQTDRVGGYTF

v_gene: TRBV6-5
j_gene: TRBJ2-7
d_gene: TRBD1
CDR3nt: TGTGCCAGCAGTTACTCCGAGACAGGGGCGACCTACGAGCAGTACTTC
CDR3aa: CASSYSETGATYEQYF

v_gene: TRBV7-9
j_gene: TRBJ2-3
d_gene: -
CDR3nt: TGTGCCAGCAGCTTCGACAGTGATACGCAGTATTTT
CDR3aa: CASSFDSDTQYF

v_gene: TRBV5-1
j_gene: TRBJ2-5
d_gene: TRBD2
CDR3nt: TGCGCCAGCAGCTTGGAGGGACTAGATTTGACCCAGTACTTC
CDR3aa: CASSLEGLDLTQYF

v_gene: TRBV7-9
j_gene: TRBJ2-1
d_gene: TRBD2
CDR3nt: TGTGCCAGCACATTAGCGGGAGCCTATGAGCAGTTCTTC
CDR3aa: CASTLAGAYEQFF

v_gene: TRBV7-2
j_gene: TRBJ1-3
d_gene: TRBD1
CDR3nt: TGTGCCAGCAGCAGGGACAGCTCCTCTGGAAACACCATATATTTT
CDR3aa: CASSRDSSSGNTIYF

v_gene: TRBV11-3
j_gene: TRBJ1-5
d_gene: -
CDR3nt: TGTGCCAGCAGCCTAGGGGGGGATCAGCCCCAGCATTTT
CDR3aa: CASSLGGDQPQHF

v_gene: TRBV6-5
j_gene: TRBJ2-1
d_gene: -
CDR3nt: TGTGCCAGCAGTTACGGGGGGATGGTTAATGAGCAGTTCTTC
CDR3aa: CASSYGGMVNEQFF

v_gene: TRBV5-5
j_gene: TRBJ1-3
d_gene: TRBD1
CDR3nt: TGTGCCAGCAGCTTTAATCCGGGACAGGCCTTTACTGCCATATATTTT
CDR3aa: CASSFNPGQAFTAIYF

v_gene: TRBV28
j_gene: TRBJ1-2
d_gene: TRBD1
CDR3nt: TGTGCCAGCAGACCGATCGGACAGGGGGCGCCCGGCTATGGCTACACCTTC
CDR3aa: CASRPIGQGAPGYGYTF

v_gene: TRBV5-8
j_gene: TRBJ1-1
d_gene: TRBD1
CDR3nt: TGTGCCAGCAGCTTTAATTGGGCAGGGGGCACTGAAGCTTTCTTT
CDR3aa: CASSFNWAGGTEAFF

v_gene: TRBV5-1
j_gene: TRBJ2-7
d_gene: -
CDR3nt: TGCGCCAGCAGCATGACTGGCGCGGACGAGCAGTACTTC
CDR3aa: CASSMTGADEQYF

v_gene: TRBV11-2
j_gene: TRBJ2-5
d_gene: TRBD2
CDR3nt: TGTGCCAGCAGCTTAGCACGACTAGCAGCCCAAGAGACCCAGTACTTC
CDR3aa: CASSLARLAAQETQYF

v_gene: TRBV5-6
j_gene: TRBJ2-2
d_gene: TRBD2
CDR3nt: TGTGCCAGCAGCTTCCGGACTAGCGGGAACCAGGGCGGGGAGCTGTTTTTT
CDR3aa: CASSFRTSGNQGGELFF

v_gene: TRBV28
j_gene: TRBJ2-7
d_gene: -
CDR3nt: TGTGCCAGCAGTTTGGCCACCGCCAGCGAGCAGTACTTC
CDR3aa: CASSLATASEQYF

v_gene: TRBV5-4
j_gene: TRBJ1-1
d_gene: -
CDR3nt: TGTGCCAGCAGCTTGGACGGGGGGAACACTGAAGCTTTCTTT
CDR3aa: CASSLDGGNTEAFF

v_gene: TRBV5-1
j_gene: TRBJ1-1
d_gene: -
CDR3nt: TGCGCCAGCACCACCGTCGGGGGAGGCACTGAAGCTTTCTTT
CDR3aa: CASTTVGGGTEAFF

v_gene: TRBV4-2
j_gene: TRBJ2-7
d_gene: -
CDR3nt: TGTGCCAGCAGCCAAGCGGAGGAAGGGTTCTACGAGCAGTACTTC
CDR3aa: CASSQAEEGFYEQYF

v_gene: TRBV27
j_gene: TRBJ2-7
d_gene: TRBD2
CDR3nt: TGTGCCAGCCGCGAACCCATAGGACTAGCGGGAGTTTTCTCCTACGAGCAGTACTTC
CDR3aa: CASREPIGLAGVFSYEQYF

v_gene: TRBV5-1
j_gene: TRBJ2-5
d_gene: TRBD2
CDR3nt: TGCGCCAGCAGCAGACTAGCGGGGAACCAAGAGACCCAGTACTTC
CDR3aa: CASSRLAGNQETQYF